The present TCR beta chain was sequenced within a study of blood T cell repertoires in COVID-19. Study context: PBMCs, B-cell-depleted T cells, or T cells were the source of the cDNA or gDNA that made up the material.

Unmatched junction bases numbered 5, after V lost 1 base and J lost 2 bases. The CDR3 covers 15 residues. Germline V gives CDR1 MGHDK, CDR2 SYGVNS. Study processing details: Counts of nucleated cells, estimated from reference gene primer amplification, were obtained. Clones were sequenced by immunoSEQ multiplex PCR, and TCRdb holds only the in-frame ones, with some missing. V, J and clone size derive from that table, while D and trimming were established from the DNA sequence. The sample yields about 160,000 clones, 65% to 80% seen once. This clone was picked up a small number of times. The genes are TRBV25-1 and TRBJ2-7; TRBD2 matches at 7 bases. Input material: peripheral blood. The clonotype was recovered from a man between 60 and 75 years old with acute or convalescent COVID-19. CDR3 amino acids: CASSEWRGGTYEQYF. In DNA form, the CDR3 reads TGTGCCAGCAGTGAATGGCGCGGGGGAACCTACGAGCAGTACTTC.